This T cell receptor beta chain comes out of a study of Ad26.COV2.S vaccination and SARS-CoV-2 variants. Study-level information: The Ad26.COV2.S arm of the COV1001 trial was where the donor was placed.

Looked up from germline, CDR1 is SGHVS and CDR2 is FQNEAQ. The CDR3 is made up of 14 amino acids. Deletions cut 3 bases from V and 5 bases from J, with 13 bases between. Sample treatment: over 15 received Ad26.COV2.S at low or high dose, single or two shots; five or six received placebo; per-sample allocation not given. Each sample was drawn 63 days after the first injection (of vaccine or placebo). Using immunoSEQ multiplex PCR, the repertoire was profiled, and TCRdb retains in-frame clones only, with some absent. The sample includes about half a million clones, about 89% seen only once; the top ten take about 1.5%. With respect to this clone: What it recognizes is unknown.

Study-level findings and limits: There was reportedly substantial breadth in spike-specific CD8+ and CD4+ T cell responses after vaccination.

This sample comprised peripheral blood, obtained in a trial of Ad26.COV2.S vaccine versus placebo. This chain uses TRBV7-8 with TRBJ1-1; TRBD1 is a possible D gene (5 bases). The origin of this receptor is a person between 18 and 60 years old who received the Ad26.COV2.S COVID-19 vaccine or a placebo. The CDR3 DNA follows: TGTGCCAGCAGCTTCGCCCTGGGGGGGACTGAAGCTTTCTTT. Translated: CASSFALGGTEAFF.